This passage covers 13 T cell receptor beta chains from one sample sequenced in a study of T cell clones after liver transplantation. Repertoires were generated with immunoSEQ multiplex PCR, while TCRdb's copy carries only in-frame clones and drops some. The profile shows about 120,000 clones, approximately 90% of them singletons. Sequenced here: CD4+ T cells from blood, sampled 12 months after liver transplant. The receptor source for this set is a human patient who received a liver transplant. Some T cells could come from the graft donor.

The chain links TRBV28 to TRBJ2-3; no clear D gene. V lost 6 bases, J lost 1 base, and 8 bases lay in between. The CDR3 sequence is 13 residues long. CDR1 and CDR2 (germline): MDHEN, SYDVKM. The CDR3 DNA sequence: TGTGCCAGCAGGGGTTTCGGCACAGATACGCAGTATTTT. It translates to CASRGFGTDTQYF. The complete variable domain, with remaining parts taken from reference TRBV28 and TRBJ2-3, reads DVKVTQSSRYLVKRTGEKVFLECVQDMDHENMFWYRQDPGLGLRLIYFSYDVKMKEKGDIPEGYSVSREKKERFSLILESASTNQTSMYLCASRGFGTDTQYFGPGTRLTVL.

This clone was seen once. The chain carries TRBV4-3 and TRBJ2-4; D gene ambiguous. This CDR3 spans 13 amino acids. Germline CDR1 reads LGHNA; CDR2 reads YSLEER. Trimming removed 8 bases from V and 4 bases from J, with 12 bases in between. The CDR3 here is CASSIVGKNIQYF. The CDR3 nucleotides are TGCGCCAGCTCCATAGTGGGGAAAAACATTCAGTACTTC.

The rearrangement uses TRBV15 and TRBJ2-7, with D tentatively TRBD2 (6 bases). V lost 8 bases to trimming and J lost 1 base, with 15 bases between them. CDR3 length: 14 residues. Germline CDR1 reads LNHNV; CDR2 reads YYDKDF (reference sequence). CDR3 coding DNA: TGTGCCACCGGGGTGGGGGGAGATTCCTACGAGCAGTACTTC. Amino acid sequence: CATGVGGDSYEQYF.

The genes are TRBV4-1 and TRBJ1-4; D unclear. The CDR3 extends over 12 amino acids. Deletions cut 2 bases from V and 8 bases from J, with 6 bases between. The germline V gene has CDR1 MGHRA and CDR2 YSYEKL. Here the CDR3 DNA reads TGCGCCAGCAGCCAAATTCGAGAAAAACTGTTTTTT. Translated, it gives CASSQIREKLFF.

The V and J genes are TRBV11-3 and TRBJ1-1; maybe TRBD1 (5 bases). Germline CDR1 is SGHNT and CDR2 is YENEEA. The germline V and J ends were trimmed by 5 bases and 1 base, with 8 bases remaining between them. The CDR3 extends over 13 amino acids. CDR3 sequence: CASSQDRNTEAFF. DNA for the CDR3: TGTGCCAGCAGCCAAGACAGGAACACTGAAGCTTTCTTT. Full variable domain (outside the CDR3, taken from reference TRBV11-3 and TRBJ1-1): EAGVVQSPRYKIIEKKQPVAFWCNPISGHNTLYWYLQNLGQGPELLIRYENEEAVDDSQLPKDRFSAERLKGVDSTLKIQPAELGDSAVYLCASSQDRNTEAFFGQGTRLTVV.

The gene calls are TRBV27 and TRBJ1-1; 7 positions match TRBD1. In germline, CDR1 is MNHEY, CDR2 SMNVEV (reference sequence). The CDR3 sequence is 16 residues long. Trimming cost V 6 bases and J 5 bases; bases outside gene matches: 15. Here the CDR3 DNA reads TGTGCCAGCAGCAAGGTGGGAGGCAGGGGGGTTACTGAAGCTTTCTTT. It translates to CASSKVGGRGVTEAFF.

This chain links TRBV7-2 with TRBJ2-2; 9 positions agree with TRBD1. CDR1 SGHTA and CDR2 FQGNSA come from the germline V gene. There are 18 residues in the CDR3. The V segment lost 4 bases and the J segment 0 bases; nucleotides outside the gene matches: 9. For the CDR3, the DNA is TGTGCCAGCAGCTCGCACCGGGACAGGGTTGCGAACACCGGGGAGCTGTTTTTT. Protein: CASSSHRDRVANTGELFF.

With respect to this clone: The germline gene is not matched at one end of the junction; a read error may be the cause. The V gene is TRBV7-9, the J gene TRBJ1-3, with 7 positions matching TRBD1. Germline V CDR1 and CDR2: SEHNR, FQNEAQ (reference sequence). The CDR3 has 12 amino acids. The CDR3 DNA follows: TGTGCCAGCAGCTCGATGTGGGACAGTTGGTCCTTT. Protein: CASSSMWDSWSF.

The chain carries TRBV7-3 and TRBJ2-1; D assignment may be TRBD1 or TRBD2 (5 bases each). The CDR3 runs to 15 residues. The V end lost 2 bases, the J end lost 4 bases, and 12 bases lay between the germline ends. The germline CDR1 and CDR2 sequences are SGHTA and FQGTGA. The CDR3, as DNA: TGTGCCAGCAGCTTATCCGGGGCGAGGTACAATGAGCAGTTCTTC. Amino acids: CASSLSGARYNEQFF.

This clone has just one count. The chain links TRBV28 to TRBJ2-2, with 9 positions matching TRBD1. The germline gives CDR1 MDHEN, CDR2 SYDVKM. There are 15 residues in the CDR3. Trimming took 6 bases from V and 6 from J; bases not matched to a gene: 8. The CDR3 protein is CASSQGQGVPGELFF. For the CDR3, the DNA is TGTGCCAGCAGCCAGGGACAGGGTGTCCCCGGGGAGCTGTTTTTT.

The gene calls are TRBV19 and TRBJ1-5; D remains unclear. From germline, CDR1 is LNHDA and CDR2 SQIVND (reference sequence). This CDR3 contains 12 residues. Trimming removed 5 bases from V and 2 bases from J, with 4 bases in between. The CDR3 loop is CASSPRNQPQHF. The CDR3 DNA follows: TGTGCCAGTAGTCCGCGCAATCAGCCCCAGCATTTT.

The chain has TRBV11-3 and TRBJ2-3; D call uncertain. Germline V CDR1 and CDR2: SGHNT, YENEEA. The length of the CDR3 is 14 residues. Trimming removed 0 bases at V and 5 bases at J, with 9 bases between. CDR3 region: CASSLEIAGDTQYF. CDR3 in DNA: TGTGCCAGCAGCTTAGAAATAGCCGGAGATACGCAGTATTTT.

This chain joins TRBV6-1 and TRBJ2-6, with D uncertain. Germline CDR1 MNHNS, CDR2 SASEGT. The ends were cut back, 8 bases at V and 4 bases at J, with 9 bases in the middle. This CDR3 comprises 13 residues. The CDR3 DNA sequence: TGTGCCAGCGCCAATATGGGGGCCAACGTCCTGACTTTC. This sequence encodes CASANMGANVLTF.